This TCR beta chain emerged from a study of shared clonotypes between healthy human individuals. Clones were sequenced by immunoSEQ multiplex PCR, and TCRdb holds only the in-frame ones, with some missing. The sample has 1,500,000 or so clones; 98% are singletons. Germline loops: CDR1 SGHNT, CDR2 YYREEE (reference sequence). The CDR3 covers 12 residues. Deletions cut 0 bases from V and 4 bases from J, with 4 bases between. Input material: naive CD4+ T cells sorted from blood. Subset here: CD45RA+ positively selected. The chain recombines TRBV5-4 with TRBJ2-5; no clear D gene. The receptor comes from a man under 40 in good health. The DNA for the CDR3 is TGTGCCAGCAGCTTGGAGTTAGAGACCCAGTACTTC. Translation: CASSLELETQYF.